This passage covers 21 T cell receptor beta chains from one sample sequenced in a study of read filtering for tumor transcriptome and immune sequencing. This library used roughly 400 ng RNA and molecular barcoded adaptors spanning alpha/delta and beta/gamma chains. Using its own MiXCR run on the reads, TCRdb lists one record per CDR3 protein. The table lists tens of thousands of distinct CDR3 sequences, roughly 19% of them singletons. Sequenced sample: a population of CD138-negative cells sorted from bone marrow. These receptors came from a donor aged 40 or over with multiple myeloma.

This clonotype was observed at least ten times. The chain joins TRBV5-1 to TRBJ2-7; D is perhaps TRBD2 (7 bases). The CDR3 has 16 residues. Looked up from germline, CDR1 is SGHRS and CDR2 is YFSETQ. V was trimmed by 1 base and J by 6 bases, leaving 20 bases between them. In nucleotides, the CDR3 is TGCGCCAGCAGCTTGCAAGGCGGGGGCATGGGGGGCGAGCAGTACTTC. Amino acid sequence: CASSLQGGGMGGEQYF.

This clonotype has a count of ten or more. The genes are TRBV6-6 and TRBJ2-1; TRBD2 is a possible D gene (5 bases). CDR1 MNHNY and CDR2 SVGAGI come from the germline V gene (reference sequence). The CDR3 loop spans 13 amino acids. Trimming cost V 6 bases and J 14 bases, with 20 bases left between them. Written as DNA, the CDR3 is TGTGCCAGCAGGTCCGCCGAGGGCCACTCGGAGTTCTTC. Its protein is CASRSAEGHSEFF.

On this clonotype itself: This may be a read error: a much more frequent sequence differs by one nucleotide. The chain links TRBV29-1 to TRBJ2-7; perhaps D is TRBD1 or TRBD2 (5 bases each). Germline lookup yields CDR1 SQVTM and CDR2 ANQGSEA. The CDR3 consists of 12 residues. As DNA, the CDR3 is TGCAGCGCCATCCTTCGGGGCTACGAGCAGCACTTC. Its translation is CSAILRGYEQHF.

With respect to this clonotype: A read error may explain this, as a much larger clone is one base away. This chain's CDR3 is CSVVRGTTNEKLFF. CDR3 DNA sequence: TGCAGCGTGGTACGGGGGACAACTAATGAAAAACTGTTTTTT. The chain combines TRBV29-1 with TRBJ1-4; weak D call: TRBD1 (5 bases). Trimming shortened V by 6 bases and J by 0 bases, and 11 bases separated the two germline ends. From germline, CDR1 is SQVTM and CDR2 ANQGSEA. This CDR3 has 14 residues.

This clonotype has a handful of counts. The chain has TRBV9 and TRBJ2-2; 10 nucleotides agree with TRBD2. The CDR3 has 15 amino acids. J lost 7 bases, V lost 3 bases, and 6 bases had no gene match. CDR1 SGDLS and CDR2 YYNGEE come from the germline V gene. CDR3 coding DNA: TGTGCCAGCAGCGCTAGCGGGAGAGGAGGCGGGGAGCTGTTTTTT. The encoded protein is CASSASGRGGGELFF.

This clonotype was detected many times. The chain employs TRBV5-1 and TRBJ2-7, with 7 bases that match TRBD2. Trimming cost V 3 bases and J 0 bases; bases outside gene matches: 9. The CDR3 is 16 amino acids. CDR1 is SGHRS and CDR2 is YFSETQ in the germline V gene. In DNA, the CDR3 is TGCGCCAGCAGCTCCCTCCTAGCGGTCGGCTCCTACGAGCAGTACTTC. It yields the protein CASSSLLAVGSYEQYF.

This clonotype was seen repeatedly, ten times or more. The genes are TRBV4-1 and TRBJ1-4; maybe TRBD1 (6 bases). V was cut by 4 bases and J by 0 bases, with 9 bases left in between. Germline V gene data show CDR1 as MGHRA and CDR2 as YSYEKL. The CDR3 length is 15 residues. CDR3 DNA sequence: TGCGCCAGCAGCCTCGGACAGACAACTAATGAAAAACTGTTTTTT. Translation gives CASSLGQTTNEKLFF.

The chain links TRBV10-1 to TRBJ1-3; possibly TRBD1 for D (5 bases). This CDR3 region has 17 residues. Germline lookup yields CDR1 WNHNN and CDR2 SYGVQD (reference sequence). V was pared by 4 bases and J by 4 bases, with 20 bases between. The CDR3 DNA reads TGCGCCAGCAGTGGGAGGACACCCCTCGCCCCGGGAAACACCATATATTTT. Its protein is CASSGRTPLAPGNTIYF.

There are many counts of this clonotype. The chain recombines TRBV10-3 with TRBJ1-1; D is uncertain. The V gene lost 4 bases and the J gene lost 3 bases, with 9 bases spanning the gap. The CDR3 is made up of 13 amino acids. From germline, CDR1 is ENHRY and CDR2 SYGVKD. The chain's CDR3 is CAISARMDTEAFF. The CDR3 nucleotides are TGTGCCATCAGTGCTCGGATGGACACTGAAGCTTTCTTT.

The table lists this clonotype with many counts. V and J are TRBV10-3 and TRBJ2-3; D is perhaps TRBD1 or TRBD2 (5 bases each). The CDR3 covers 14 residues. The germline CDR1 and CDR2 sequences are ENHRY and SYGVKD. V was clipped by 11 bases and J by 6 bases, with 21 bases between them. The CDR3 protein is CAGRMGVNSDTQYF. CDR3 bases: TGTGCCGGACGGATGGGGGTAAATTCTGATACGCAGTATTTT.

In its sample, this clonotype was seen many times. The gene calls are TRBV20-1 and TRBJ2-5; 7 bases are a match to TRBD2. CDR1 is DFQATT, CDR2 SNEGSKA, per germline (reference sequence). CDR3 length: 13 residues. The V gene end was trimmed by 4 bases and the J gene end by 7 bases; junction bases not matched to a gene: 9. The CDR3 coding sequence is TGCAGTGCTACCCGGGAGGCCACCGGGACCCAGTACTTC. The encoded protein is CSATREATGTQYF.

Only a few counts were recorded for this clonotype. The chain joins TRBV19 to TRBJ1-2; D is ambiguous. The CDR3 contains 8 residues. CDR1 LNHDA and CDR2 SQIVND come from the germline V gene (reference sequence). V was shortened by 11 bases and J by 7 bases, with 5 bases between the two germline ends. The DNA of the CDR3 is TGTGCCCGCGCTGGCTACACCTTC. Translated, it gives CARAGYTF.

This clonotype was found a few times. This chain links TRBV18 with TRBJ1-1; tentative D call: TRBD1 (6 bases). The germline V and J ends were trimmed by 6 bases and 3 bases, with 11 bases remaining between them. The CDR3 length is 13 residues. From germline, CDR1 is KGHSH and CDR2 LQKENI. The CDR3 DNA reads TGTGCCAGCTCCTCACAGGGTGACACTGAAGCTTTCTTT. It is translated as CASSSQGDTEAFF.

This clonotype has ten or more counts. This chain uses TRBV6-5 with TRBJ2-7; tentatively, D is TRBD1 or TRBD2 (5 bases each). Germline assignment: CDR1 MNHEY and CDR2 SVGAGI. The length of the CDR3 is 15 residues. V shed 2 bases and J shed 2 bases, with 13 bases lying between them. CDR3 loop: CASSYRGALTYEQYF. CDR3 DNA: TGTGCCAGCAGTTACCGGGGCGCGCTAACCTACGAGCAGTACTTC.

Many counts were recorded for this clonotype. J is TRBJ2-1 and V is TRBV20-1; tentative D call: TRBD2 (6 bases). The CDR3 runs to 16 residues. The germline V gene has CDR1 DFQATT and CDR2 SNEGSKA (reference sequence). V dropped 6 bases and J dropped 0 bases, with 18 bases sitting between them. The CDR3 bases are TGCAGTGCAGCCCCGGGAGTGGGAAGCTCCTACAATGAGCAGTTCTTC. Residues: CSAAPGVGSSYNEQFF.

This clonotype has at least ten counts. The chain recombines TRBV4-1 with TRBJ1-1; a possible D gene is TRBD1 (5 bases). Trimming removed 0 bases at V and 8 bases at J, with 16 bases between. The CDR3 length is 15 residues. Germline loops: CDR1 MGHRA, CDR2 YSYEKL. CDR3 DNA: TGCGCCAGCAGCCAAGATGCGACTCGGGGCTGGGAAGCTTTCTTT. It encodes CASSQDATRGWEAFF.

This clonotype occurred many times. This chain uses TRBV7-2 with TRBJ2-7, with 8 positions matching TRBD2. CDR1 is SGHTA, CDR2 FQGNSA, per germline. V lost 1 base, J lost 2 bases, and 1 base stayed unmatched. The CDR3 contains 14 residues. CDR3 region: CASSLGGGTYEQYF. CDR3 sequence (DNA): TGTGCCAGCAGCTTAGGCGGGGGGACCTACGAGCAGTACTTC. Full variable domain (outside the CDR3, taken from reference TRBV7-2 and TRBJ2-7): GAGVSQSPSNKVTEKGKDVELRCDPISGHTALYWYRQSLGQGLEFLIYFQGNSAPDKSGLPSDRFSAERTGGSVSTLTIQRTQQEDSAVYLCASSLGGGTYEQYFGPGTRLTVT.

As to this clonotype: A far larger clone is one nucleotide away, so this likely arose from a read error. The chain links TRBV6-6 to TRBJ2-1, with 10 positions matching TRBD2. The length of the CDR3 is 16 residues. CDR1 is MNHNY, CDR2 SVGAGI, per germline (reference sequence). CDR3 region: CASGYSGLAGVNEQFF. The CDR3 bases are TGTGCCAGCGGTTACTCTGGGCTAGCGGGAGTCAATGAGCAGTTCTTC.

This clonotype was picked up many times. J is TRBJ2-1 and V is TRBV5-1; the match to TRBD2 covers 8 bases. This CDR3 region has 14 residues. After removal of 2 bases from V and 8 bases from J, the junction contained 6 bases not matched to a gene. Germline V gene lookup returns CDR1 SGHRS and CDR2 YFSETQ. The CDR3 DNA reads as TGCGCCAGCAGCTTAGCGGGAGACAGATATGAGCAGTTCTTC. This codes for CASSLAGDRYEQFF.

Judged by abundance, this clonotype is medium-sized. The chain couples TRBV29-1 to TRBJ2-1, with D unresolved. CDR3 length: 13 amino acids. Trimming shortened V by 2 bases and J by 4 bases, and 9 bases separated the two germline ends. The germline CDR1 and CDR2 sequences are SQVTM and ANQGSEA. Here the CDR3 DNA reads TGCAGCGTTGAACCGTCCCCTTACAATGAGCAGTTCTTC. This translates into CSVEPSPYNEQFF.

This clonotype was observed many times. V is TRBV2 and J is TRBJ2-1, with unresolved D. CDR1 is SNHLY, CDR2 FYNNEI, per germline. Trimming pared 3 bases from V and 7 bases from J, leaving 13 bases between. This CDR3 contains 14 residues. The DNA of the CDR3 is TGTGCCAGCAGTGATCCCCCATACACTAATGAGCAGTTCTTC. Its protein product is CASSDPPYTNEQFF. Full variable domain (rest looked up from reference TRBV2 and TRBJ2-1): EPEVTQTPSHQVTQMGQEVILRCVPISNHLYFYWYRQILGQKVEFLVSFYNNEISEKSEIFDDQFSVERPDGSNFTLKIRSTKLEDSAMYFCASSDPPYTNEQFFGPGTRLTVL.